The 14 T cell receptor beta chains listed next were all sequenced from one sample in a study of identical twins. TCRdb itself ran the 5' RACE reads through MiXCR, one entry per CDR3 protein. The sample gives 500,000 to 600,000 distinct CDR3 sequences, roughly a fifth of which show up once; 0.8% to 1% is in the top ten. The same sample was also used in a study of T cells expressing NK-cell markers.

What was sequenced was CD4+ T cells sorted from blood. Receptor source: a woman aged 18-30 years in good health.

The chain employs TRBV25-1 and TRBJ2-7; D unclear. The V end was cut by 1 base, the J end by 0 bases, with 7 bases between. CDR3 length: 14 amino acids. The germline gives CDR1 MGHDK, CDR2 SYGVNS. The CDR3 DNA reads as TGTGCCAGCAGTGAATCGGGTCGCTCCTACGAGCAGTACTTC. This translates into CASSESGRSYEQYF.

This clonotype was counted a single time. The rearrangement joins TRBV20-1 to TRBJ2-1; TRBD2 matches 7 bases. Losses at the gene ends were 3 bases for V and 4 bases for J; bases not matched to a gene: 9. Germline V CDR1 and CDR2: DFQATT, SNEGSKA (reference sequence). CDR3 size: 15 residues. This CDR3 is CSARAPLAEYNEQFF. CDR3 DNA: TGCAGTGCTAGGGCCCCCCTAGCGGAGTACAATGAGCAGTTCTTC.

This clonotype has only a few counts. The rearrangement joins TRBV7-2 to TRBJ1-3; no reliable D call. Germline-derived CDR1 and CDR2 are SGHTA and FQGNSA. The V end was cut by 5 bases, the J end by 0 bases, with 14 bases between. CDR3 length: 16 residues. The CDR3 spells CASSTRDTLSGNTIYF. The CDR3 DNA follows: TGTGCCAGCAGCACCAGAGACACCCTCTCTGGAAACACCATATATTTT.

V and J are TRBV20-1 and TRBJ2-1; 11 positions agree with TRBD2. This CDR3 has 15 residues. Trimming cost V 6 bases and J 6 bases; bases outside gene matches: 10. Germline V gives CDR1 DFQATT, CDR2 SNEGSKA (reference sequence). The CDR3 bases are TGCAGTGCCCTCCCTAGCGGGGGGCTCATCAATGAGCAGTTCTTC. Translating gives CSALPSGGLINEQFF.

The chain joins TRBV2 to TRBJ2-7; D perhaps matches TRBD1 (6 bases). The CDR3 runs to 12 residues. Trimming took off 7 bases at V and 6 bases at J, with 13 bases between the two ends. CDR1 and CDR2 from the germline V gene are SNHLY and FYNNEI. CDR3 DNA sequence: TGTGCCAGCACCCAACAGGGAACCGAGCAGTACTTC. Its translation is CASTQQGTEQYF.

The CDR3 is CASSAISEQFF. The DNA of the CDR3 is TGTGCCAGCAGTGCTATCTCAGAGCAGTTCTTC. The genes are TRBV12-3 or TRBV12-4 and TRBJ2-1; D uncertain. Trimming removed 5 bases from V and 10 bases from J, with 9 bases in between. The CDR3 length is 11 residues.

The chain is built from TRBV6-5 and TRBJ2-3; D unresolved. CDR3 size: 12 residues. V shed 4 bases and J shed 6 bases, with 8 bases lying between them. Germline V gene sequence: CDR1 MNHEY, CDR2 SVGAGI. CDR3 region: CASSSYADTQYF. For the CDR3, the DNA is TGTGCCAGCAGTTCATACGCGGATACGCAGTATTTT.

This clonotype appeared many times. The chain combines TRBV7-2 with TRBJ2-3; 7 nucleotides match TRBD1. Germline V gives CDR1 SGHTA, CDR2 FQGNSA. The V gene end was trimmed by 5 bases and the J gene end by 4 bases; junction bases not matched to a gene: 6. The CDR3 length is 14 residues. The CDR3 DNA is TGTGCCAGCAGCCTACGGACAGGTTCAGATACGCAGTATTTT. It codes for CASSLRTGSDTQYF.

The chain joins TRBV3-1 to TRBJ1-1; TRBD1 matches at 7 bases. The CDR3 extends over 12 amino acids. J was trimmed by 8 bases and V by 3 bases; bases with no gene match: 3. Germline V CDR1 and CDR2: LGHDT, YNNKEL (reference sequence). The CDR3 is CASSHDRDEAFF. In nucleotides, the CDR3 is TGTGCCAGCAGCCACGACAGGGACGAAGCTTTCTTT.

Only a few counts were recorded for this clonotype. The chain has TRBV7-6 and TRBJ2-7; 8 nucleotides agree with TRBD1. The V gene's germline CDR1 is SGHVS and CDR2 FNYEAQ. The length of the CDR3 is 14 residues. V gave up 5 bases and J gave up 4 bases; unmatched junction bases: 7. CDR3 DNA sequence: TGTGCCAGCAGCGCTAGGACAGGGATTTACGAGCAGTACTTC. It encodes CASSARTGIYEQYF.

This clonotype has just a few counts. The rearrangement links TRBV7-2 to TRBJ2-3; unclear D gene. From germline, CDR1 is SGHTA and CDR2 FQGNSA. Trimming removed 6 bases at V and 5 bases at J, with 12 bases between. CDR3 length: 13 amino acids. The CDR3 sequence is CASSKRIRDTQYF. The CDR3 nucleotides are TGTGCCAGCAGTAAACGGATTAGAGATACGCAGTATTTT.

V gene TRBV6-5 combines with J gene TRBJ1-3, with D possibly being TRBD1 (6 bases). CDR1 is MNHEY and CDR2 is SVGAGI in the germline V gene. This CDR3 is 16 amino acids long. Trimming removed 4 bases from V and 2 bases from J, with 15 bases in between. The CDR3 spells CASSSGQPYTGNTIYF. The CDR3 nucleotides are TGTGCCAGCAGTTCCGGACAGCCGTACACTGGAAACACCATATATTTT.

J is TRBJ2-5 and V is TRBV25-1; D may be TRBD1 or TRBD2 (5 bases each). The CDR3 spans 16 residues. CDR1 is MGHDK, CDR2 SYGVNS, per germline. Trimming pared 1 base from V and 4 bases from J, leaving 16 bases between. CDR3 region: CASSEWDHLWTETQYF. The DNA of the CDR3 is TGTGCCAGCAGTGAATGGGACCACCTCTGGACAGAGACCCAGTACTTC.

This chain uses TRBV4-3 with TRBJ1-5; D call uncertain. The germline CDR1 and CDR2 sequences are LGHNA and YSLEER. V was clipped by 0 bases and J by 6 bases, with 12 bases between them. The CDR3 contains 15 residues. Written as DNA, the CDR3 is TGCGCCAGCAGCCAAGATTTAGGGAGATTTCAGCCCCAGCATTTT. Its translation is CASSQDLGRFQPQHF.